This T cell receptor (beta chain) was recovered during a study of cytomegalovirus exposure and HLA in healthy donors. Findings and caveats of the study: Cytomegalovirus-associated status was assigned to fewer than 200 TCR beta chains.

V lost 2 bases and J 2 bases, leaving 10 bases between the germline ends. The V gene's germline CDR1 is MDHEN and CDR2 SYDVKM. The CDR3 contains 16 residues. In the case of this clone: Its matching antigen is unknown.

The study ran its PCR with 60 Vbeta and 13 Jbeta primers. Generated by immunoSEQ multiplex PCR, the TCRdb table keeps only in-frame clones and is missing some. The sample contains tens of thousands of clones, around 80% of which appear only once. This clonotype originated in a man younger than 35 in good health and CMV-seronegative. This chain connects TRBV28 to TRBJ2-6; perhaps TRBD2 as D (6 bases). The sequenced material came from PBMCs. The CDR3, as DNA: TGTGCCAGCAGTTTAAACGGGGGTCCTGGGGCCAACGTCCTGACTTTC. It specifies CASSLNGGPGANVLTF.